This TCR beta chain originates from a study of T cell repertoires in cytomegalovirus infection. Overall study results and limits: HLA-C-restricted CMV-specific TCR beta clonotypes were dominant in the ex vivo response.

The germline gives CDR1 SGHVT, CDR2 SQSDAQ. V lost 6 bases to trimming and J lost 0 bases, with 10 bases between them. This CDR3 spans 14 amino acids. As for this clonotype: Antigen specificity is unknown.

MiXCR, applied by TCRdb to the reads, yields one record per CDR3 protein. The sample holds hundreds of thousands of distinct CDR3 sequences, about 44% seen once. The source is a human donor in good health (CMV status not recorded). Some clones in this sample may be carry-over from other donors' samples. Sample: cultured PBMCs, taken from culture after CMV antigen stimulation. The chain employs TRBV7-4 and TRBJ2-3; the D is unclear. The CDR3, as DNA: TGTGCCAGCAGTCCGACGGACAGCACAGATACGCAGTATTTT. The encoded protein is CASSPTDSTDTQYF.